The 31 T cell receptor beta chains below were found in one sample sequenced in a study of human versus mouse CDR3 diversity and MHC coevolution. Assay used: immunoSEQ multiplex PCR; TCRdb lists only in-frame clones, some missing. The table shows 75,000 to 90,000 clones, with just under 95% occurring only once. Sequencing was carried out using naive CD4+ T cells from blood. Subset described: CD45RO-negative CD62L-positive naive CD4 T cells. Source of these receptors: a person between 25 and 75 years old in good health.

For the CDR3, the DNA is TGTGCCAGCAGCCAAAAAGAAAGGGGAGGGTACGAGCAGTACTTC. It is translated as CASSQKERGGYEQYF. This rearrangement joins TRBV4-2 to TRBJ2-7; 7 bases are a match to TRBD2. The V gene's germline CDR1 is LGHNA and CDR2 YNFKEQ. The V and J ends lost 2 bases and 4 bases, in that order; junction bases with no gene match: 8. The CDR3 contains 15 residues.

This clone is a singleton in its sample. The chain recombines TRBV29-1 with TRBJ2-7, with 7 positions matching TRBD2. The germline V gene encodes CDR1 SQVTM and CDR2 ANQGSEA. J lost 3 bases, V lost 7 bases, and 15 bases had no gene match. This CDR3 spans 15 amino acids. The DNA of the CDR3 is TGCAGCGCCTCAAAGCCTAGCGGACTCATCTACGAGCAGTACTTC. The encoded protein is CSASKPSGLIYEQYF.

V gene TRBV30 combines with J gene TRBJ1-6; TRBD1 matches at 9 bases. The germline V gene has CDR1 GTSNPN and CDR2 SVGIG (reference sequence). The CDR3 spans 16 residues. CDR3: CAGNRGPLVYNSPLHF. The DNA for the CDR3 is TGTGCTGGCAACAGGGGGCCTTTGGTCTATAATTCACCCCTCCACTTT.

V usage is TRBV30 and J usage is TRBJ1-1; 7 bases agree with TRBD1. Germline assignment: CDR1 GTSNPN and CDR2 SVGIG (reference sequence). The CDR3 totals 11 residues. V shed 7 bases, J shed 11 bases, and the junction held 10 bases outside the gene matches. The CDR3 nucleotides are TGTGCCTTCACAGGGGAAGTTTGGGCTTTCTTT. It specifies CAFTGEVWAFF.

The chain uses TRBV6-1 and TRBJ2-1; 10 bases line up with TRBD2. J was trimmed by 4 bases and V by 3 bases; bases with no gene match: 3. CDR1 and CDR2 (germline): MNHNS, SASEGT. There are 15 residues in the CDR3. Here the CDR3 reads CASSESSGGYNEQFF. The CDR3, as DNA: TGTGCCAGCAGTGAGTCTAGCGGGGGTTACAATGAGCAGTTCTTC.

The chain uses TRBV2 and TRBJ2-3, with D unresolved. Trimming stripped 6 bases from V and 4 bases from J, with 8 bases between. The CDR3 spans 12 residues. Germline values: CDR1 SNHLY, CDR2 FYNNEI. CDR3 loop: CASRVGPDTQYF. CDR3 sequence (DNA): TGTGCCAGCAGAGTGGGCCCAGATACGCAGTATTTT.

The V gene is TRBV5-6, the J gene TRBJ2-2, with D perhaps TRBD2 (7 bases). The CDR3 is made up of 16 amino acids. The V end was cut by 2 bases, the J end by 3 bases, with 14 bases between. The germline gives CDR1 SGHDT, CDR2 YYEEEE. CDR3 protein: CASSFERGADTGELFF. CDR3 DNA: TGTGCCAGCAGCTTCGAACGGGGGGCAGACACCGGGGAGCTGTTTTTT. Full variable domain (outside the CDR3, taken from reference TRBV5-6 and TRBJ2-2): DAGVTQSPTHLIKTRGQQVTLRCSPKSGHDTVSWYQQALGQGPQFIFQYYEEEERQRGNFPDRFSGHQFPNYSSELNVNALLLGDSALYLCASSFERGADTGELFFGEGSRLTVL.

V usage is TRBV5-4 and J usage is TRBJ2-1, with 10 bases that match TRBD2. Germline V gene sequence: CDR1 SGHNT, CDR2 YYREEE (reference sequence). V was clipped by 7 bases and J by 2 bases; unmatched bases: 6. CDR3 length: 15 amino acids. The CDR3 here is CASAKRGGTYNEQFF. DNA of the CDR3: TGTGCCAGCGCAAAGCGGGGGGGTACCTACAATGAGCAGTTCTTC.

This rearrangement joins TRBV9 to TRBJ2-1; 10 nucleotides match TRBD2. Germline V CDR1 and CDR2: SGDLS, YYNGEE. With V trimmed by 3 bases and J by 3 bases, 0 bases remained unmatched. This CDR3 spans 14 amino acids. The chain's CDR3 is CASSASGGYNEQFF. The CDR3 DNA follows: TGTGCCAGCAGCGCTAGCGGGGGCTACAATGAGCAGTTCTTC.

This chain links TRBV9 with TRBJ1-1, with TRBD1 identical over 11 bases. CDR1 and CDR2 (germline): SGDLS, YYNGEE. J was trimmed by 7 bases and V by 3 bases; bases with no gene match: 8. The CDR3 length is 15 residues. The CDR3 DNA reads as TGTGCCAGCAGCGCCCGGGACAGGGGGAAGAGTGAAGCTTTCTTT. It codes for CASSARDRGKSEAFF. The variable domain in full, completed from reference TRBV9 and TRBJ1-1, reads DSGVTQTPKHLITATGQRVTLRCSPRSGDLSVYWYQQSLDQGLQFLIQYYNGEERAKGNILERFSAQQFPDLHSELNLSSLELGDSALYFCASSARDRGKSEAFFGQGTRLTVV.

The rearrangement links TRBV5-1 to TRBJ2-5; D perhaps matches TRBD2 (7 bases). Trimming pared 4 bases from V and 2 bases from J, leaving 18 bases between. The CDR3 totals 16 residues. CDR1 is SGHRS, CDR2 YFSETQ, per germline. CDR3 region: CASSVMGGGLQETQYF. The CDR3 nucleotides are TGCGCCAGCAGCGTGATGGGGGGGGGCCTTCAAGAGACCCAGTACTTC.

The rearrangement joins TRBV6-1 to TRBJ2-3; 8 positions agree with TRBD2. V gave up 5 bases and J gave up 2 bases; unmatched junction bases: 6. From germline, CDR1 is MNHNS and CDR2 SASEGT. The CDR3 consists of 15 residues. DNA for the CDR3: TGTGCCAGCAGTTCCCAGACTAGCGCCACAGATACGCAGTATTTT. Translated, it gives CASSSQTSATDTQYF.

The V gene is TRBV14, the J gene TRBJ2-7, with D tentatively TRBD1 (5 bases). Germline lookup yields CDR1 SGHDN and CDR2 FVKESK. Trimming took off 3 bases at V and 2 bases at J, with 11 bases between the two ends. The CDR3 length is 14 residues. CDR3 in amino acids: CASSHQGWAYEQYF. CDR3 coding DNA: TGTGCCAGCAGCCACCAGGGTTGGGCCTACGAGCAGTACTTC.

In its sample, this clone was seen once. The V gene is TRBV9, the J gene TRBJ1-6; D unresolved. Germline CDR1 reads SGDLS; CDR2 reads YYNGEE. The CDR3 spans 14 residues. V was pared by 0 bases and J by 7 bases, with 8 bases between. Here the CDR3 DNA reads TGTGCCAGCAGCGTAGGGGCCAGAAATTCACCCCTCCACTTT. Residues: CASSVGARNSPLHF.

This sequence joins TRBV9 and TRBJ2-1, with 8 bases lining up with TRBD2. Germline V lookup: CDR1 SGDLS, CDR2 YYNGEE. CDR3 size: 16 residues. The trim removed 4 bases at V and 0 bases at J, leaving 6 bases unmatched. The CDR3 DNA reads as TGTGCCAGCAGCCTGATGAGCGGGAGCTCCTACAATGAGCAGTTCTTC. This codes for CASSLMSGSSYNEQFF. The entire variable domain, with the rest obtained from reference TRBV9 and TRBJ2-1, is as follows: DSGVTQTPKHLITATGQRVTLRCSPRSGDLSVYWYQQSLDQGLQFLIQYYNGEERAKGNILERFSAQQFPDLHSELNLSSLELGDSALYFCASSLMSGSSYNEQFFGPGTRLTVL.

The chain couples TRBV19 to TRBJ1-5; 10 bases match TRBD1. Germline V gene lookup returns CDR1 LNHDA and CDR2 SQIVND (reference sequence). The CDR3 is 14 residues long. Trimming took 5 bases from V and 10 from J; bases not matched to a gene: 8. CDR3 region: CASSFGQGVLPQHF. DNA of the CDR3: TGTGCCAGTAGTTTTGGACAGGGGGTACTCCCCCAGCATTTT.

In its sample, this clone was seen once. This sequence joins TRBV5-1 and TRBJ1-1; possibly TRBD1 for D (5 bases). Germline CDR1 is SGHRS and CDR2 is YFSETQ. Trimming stripped 2 bases from V and 4 bases from J, with 9 bases between. The CDR3 sequence is 13 residues long. CDR3 in DNA: TGCGCCAGCAGCTTCCAGGGAGGCACTGAAGCTTTCTTT. Encoded protein: CASSFQGGTEAFF.

This clone has just one count. This chain joins TRBV30 and TRBJ2-3; D may be TRBD1 (5 bases). With 0 bases removed from V and 9 bases from J, the gap between germline ends came to 10 bases. The CDR3 is 12 amino acids. Germline loops: CDR1 GTSNPN, CDR2 SVGIG (reference sequence). CDR3 DNA sequence: TGTGCCTGGAGTGTACAGGTCCACACGCAGTATTTT. Encoded protein: CAWSVQVHTQYF.

The chain links TRBV7-3 to TRBJ2-1; TRBD2 aligns across 9 bases. In germline, CDR1 is SGHTA, CDR2 FQGTGA. The CDR3 covers 15 residues. J gave up 2 bases and V 5 bases, and 4 bases lay outside the gene matches. As DNA, the CDR3 is TGTGCCAGCAGCCCCGGACTAGCGCCCTACAATGAGCAGTTCTTC. It specifies CASSPGLAPYNEQFF.

The chain combines TRBV2 with TRBJ2-7; 8 bases agree with TRBD1. The germline V gene encodes CDR1 SNHLY and CDR2 FYNNEI. This CDR3 has 14 amino acids. V was pared by 5 bases and J by 0 bases, with 3 bases of the junction left unmatched. Written as DNA, the CDR3 is TGTGCCAGCAGTAGGGACAGGAGCTCCTACGAGCAGTACTTC. Protein: CASSRDRSSYEQYF.

V and J are TRBV5-1 and TRBJ2-7, with 9 bases identical to TRBD1. J lost 2 bases, V lost 4 bases, and 4 bases had no gene match. Germline V gene data show CDR1 as SGHRS and CDR2 as YFSETQ. CDR3 size: 14 residues. In DNA, the CDR3 is TGCGCCAGCAGCGCGGGGGACAGGGCCTACGAGCAGTACTTC. Its protein is CASSAGDRAYEQYF. The whole variable domain, filled in from reference TRBV5-1 and TRBJ2-7, reads KAGVTQTPRYLIKTRGQQVTLSCSPISGHRSVSWYQQTPGQGLQFLFEYFSETQRNKGNFPGRFSGRQFSNSRSEMNVSTLELGDSALYLCASSAGDRAYEQYFGPGTRLTVT.

This clone turned up a few times. This sequence joins TRBV2 and TRBJ1-3, with 7 bases that match TRBD1. CDR3 length: 15 amino acids. Germline CDR1 reads SNHLY; CDR2 reads FYNNEI. V trimming: 7 bases; J trimming: 4 bases; junction bases outside the gene matches: 10. CDR3 nucleotide sequence: TGTGCCAGCACCGTCGAGACAGGGAGAGGAAACACCATATATTTT. Translated: CASTVETGRGNTIYF.

In its sample, this clone was seen once. The chain has TRBV7-2 and TRBJ2-1; the match to TRBD1 covers 8 bases. The CDR3 contains 13 residues. J lost 7 bases, V lost 2 bases, and 1 base had no gene match. Germline CDR1 SGHTA, CDR2 FQGNSA. CDR3 amino acids: CASSLTGGNEQFF. CDR3 coding DNA: TGTGCCAGCAGCTTAACAGGGGGAAATGAGCAGTTCTTC.

The chain links TRBV18 to TRBJ1-5; a weak D match, TRBD1 (6 bases). Per the germline V gene, CDR1 is KGHSH and CDR2 is LQKENI. CDR3 size: 17 residues. Trimming took off 2 bases at V and 1 base at J, with 15 bases between the two ends. CDR3 in DNA: TGTGCCAGCTCACCAGGAACCGGGACATCAAGCAATCAGCCCCAGCATTTT. As protein: CASSPGTGTSSNQPQHF.

The table lists this clone with a count of one. The rearrangement joins TRBV15 to TRBJ1-6; 7 bases fit TRBD1. This CDR3 is 14 amino acids long. V shed 3 bases and J 8 bases; nucleotides not matched to a gene: 4. In germline, CDR1 is LNHNV, CDR2 YYDKDF (reference sequence). The CDR3 sequence: CATSRTGRDSPLHF. DNA of the CDR3: TGTGCCACCAGCAGGACAGGGAGAGATTCACCCCTCCACTTT.

V and J are TRBV11-2 and TRBJ2-1; D is undetermined. The CDR3 has 18 residues. The germline V and J ends were trimmed by 1 base and 5 bases, with 21 bases remaining between them. Germline V gives CDR1 SGHAT, CDR2 FQNNGV. DNA for the CDR3: TGTGCCAGCAGCTTAGGGTTAATAACAGTAGAAACACACAATGAGCAGTTCTTC. It translates to CASSLGLITVETHNEQFF.

The chain carries TRBV9 and TRBJ1-3; D remains unclear. Germline values: CDR1 SGDLS, CDR2 YYNGEE. The ends were cut back, 3 bases at V and 5 bases at J, with 6 bases in the middle. The CDR3 sequence is 12 residues long. The CDR3 here is CASSDTRNTIYF. As DNA, the CDR3 is TGTGCCAGCAGCGACACAAGAAACACCATATATTTT. The full variable domain, its missing parts supplied by reference TRBV9 and TRBJ1-3, is DSGVTQTPKHLITATGQRVTLRCSPRSGDLSVYWYQQSLDQGLQFLIQYYNGEERAKGNILERFSAQQFPDLHSELNLSSLELGDSALYFCASSDTRNTIYFGEGSWLTVV.

V usage is TRBV18 and J usage is TRBJ1-1, with a tentative D call TRBD1 (6 bases). Germline V gene sequence: CDR1 KGHSH, CDR2 LQKENI. The CDR3 length is 14 residues. Trimming shortened V by 3 bases and J by 11 bases, and 19 bases separated the two germline ends. CDR3 protein: CASSPDPQGIGAFF. In DNA form, the CDR3 reads TGTGCCAGCTCACCGGACCCTCAGGGGATCGGCGCTTTCTTT.

This clone has a single count. CDR3 residues: CASTGVTEAFF. CDR3 coding DNA: TGTGCCAGCACAGGGGTCACTGAAGCTTTCTTT. The J gene is TRBJ1-1, the V gene TRBV7-2; a weak D match, TRBD1 (6 bases). The V and J ends lost 7 bases and 4 bases respectively, with 7 bases between them. This CDR3 contains 11 residues. Germline CDR1 reads SGHTA; CDR2 reads FQGNSA.

The chain uses TRBV4-2 and TRBJ1-2; no clear D gene. Per germline, CDR1 LGHNA and CDR2 YNFKEQ. The V end lost 0 bases, the J end lost 3 bases, and 11 bases lay between the germline ends. CDR3 length: 15 amino acids. CDR3 region: CASSQDSRRDYGYTF. The CDR3 DNA sequence: TGTGCCAGCAGCCAAGATTCCCGGAGGGACTATGGCTACACCTTC.

The rearrangement uses TRBV11-2 and TRBJ2-1, with TRBD1 identical over 8 bases. V shed 1 base and J 9 bases; nucleotides not matched to a gene: 5. There are 14 residues in the CDR3. The germline CDR1 and CDR2 sequences are SGHAT and FQNNGV. CDR3 protein: CASSLVQGESEQFF. CDR3 coding DNA: TGTGCCAGCAGCTTAGTACAGGGGGAGAGTGAGCAGTTCTTC.